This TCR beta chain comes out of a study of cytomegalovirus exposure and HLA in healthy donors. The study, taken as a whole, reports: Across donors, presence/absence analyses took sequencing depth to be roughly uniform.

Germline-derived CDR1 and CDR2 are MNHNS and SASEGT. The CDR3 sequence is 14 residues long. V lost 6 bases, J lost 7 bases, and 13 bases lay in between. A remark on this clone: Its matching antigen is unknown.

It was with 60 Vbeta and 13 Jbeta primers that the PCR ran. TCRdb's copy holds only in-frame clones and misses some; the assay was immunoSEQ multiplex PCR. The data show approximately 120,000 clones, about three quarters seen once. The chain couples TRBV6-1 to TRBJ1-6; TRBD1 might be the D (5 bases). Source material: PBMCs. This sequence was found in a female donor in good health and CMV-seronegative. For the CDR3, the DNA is TGTGCCAGCAGGGAAAGCCGGGGGAATTCACCCCTCCACTTT. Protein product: CASRESRGNSPLHF.